The 32 T cell receptor beta chains in this list originate from one sample, sequenced in a study of CD8+CD57+ T cells in acquired aplastic anemia. CDR3 and TCR beta VDJ profiling relied on a genomic DNA template. MiXCR was run by TCRdb on the reads, yielding one entry per CDR3 protein. The sample has about 130,000 distinct CDR3 sequences, about 46% seen once. The sequencing input was sorted CD4+, CD8+, or CD8+CD57+ T cells (not recorded which) from PBMCs. Receptor source: a human donor in good health, serving as a control.

This clonotype was detected only a few times. V and J are TRBV29-1 and TRBJ2-7; 10 bases align to TRBD2. Germline lookup yields CDR1 SQVTM and CDR2 ANQGSEA. Unmatched junction bases numbered 8, after V lost 4 bases and J lost 5 bases. The CDR3 has 14 residues. CDR3 residues: CSVGGTSGIHEQYF. As DNA, the CDR3 is TGCAGCGTTGGTGGAACTAGCGGGATCCACGAGCAGTACTTC.

This chain links TRBV2 with TRBJ2-1; 7 nucleotides match TRBD2. The CDR3 is 15 amino acids. The junction had 11 bases not matched to a gene; V was cut back by 7 bases and J by 5 bases. The V gene's germline CDR1 is SNHLY and CDR2 FYNNEI. The CDR3 coding sequence is TGTGCCAGCACCAGCGGGGCTGTTCTCAACAATGAGCAGTTCTTC. This gives the protein CASTSGAVLNNEQFF.

This chain connects TRBV7-3 to TRBJ1-1; D is unresolved. V lost 2 bases to trimming and J lost 6 bases, with 10 bases between them. The CDR3 extends over 13 amino acids. Germline CDR1 and CDR2: SGHTA and FQGTGA. CDR3 nucleotides: TGTGCCAGCAGCTTACTCCTAGATTCTGAAGCTTTCTTT. Translating it yields CASSLLLDSEAFF.

This rearrangement joins TRBV20-1 to TRBJ2-7, with TRBD1 matching over 9 bases. V trimming: 6 bases; J trimming: 7 bases; junction bases outside the gene matches: 13. The CDR3 contains 14 residues. The germline V gene has CDR1 DFQATT and CDR2 SNEGSKA (reference sequence). The CDR3 loop is CSAPRQGVIEEQYF. The CDR3 DNA reads as TGCAGTGCCCCTCGACAGGGGGTGATAGAGGAGCAGTACTTC.

This clonotype was seen many times. The chain employs TRBV5-6 and TRBJ1-1; possibly TRBD1 for D (6 bases). The germline V gene has CDR1 SGHDT and CDR2 YYEEEE. The CDR3 sequence is 15 residues long. Deletions cut 2 bases from V and 0 bases from J, with 11 bases between. CDR3 protein: CASSLQGRLNTEAFF. The CDR3 DNA reads as TGTGCCAGCAGCTTACAGGGAAGATTGAACACTGAAGCTTTCTTT.

The rearrangement links TRBV19 to TRBJ2-3; D is possibly TRBD2 (6 bases). The CDR3 totals 14 residues. From germline, CDR1 is LNHDA and CDR2 SQIVND (reference sequence). Between the trimmed V and J ends, which lost 3 bases and 1 base, there was a span of 8 bases. The CDR3 is CASSMGEGTDTQYF. In DNA form, the CDR3 reads TGTGCCAGTAGTATGGGGGAGGGCACAGATACGCAGTATTTT.

This clonotype was recorded many times. The rearrangement links TRBV19 to TRBJ1-2; 7 bases line up with TRBD1. The CDR3 has 15 amino acids. From germline, CDR1 is LNHDA and CDR2 SQIVND (reference sequence). Losses at the gene ends were 1 base for V and 3 bases for J; bases not matched to a gene: 5. Written as DNA, the CDR3 is TGTGCCAGTAGTATAGTACAGGGGCATGACTATGGCTACACCTTC. Translated: CASSIVQGHDYGYTF.

CDR3 nucleotide sequence: TGTGCCAGCAGTGAAGCGGGCAGGGGGAACACTGAAGCTTTCTTT. It translates to CASSEAGRGNTEAFF. The rearrangement joins TRBV2 to TRBJ1-1, with D possibly TRBD1 on 6 matching bases. Germline assignment: CDR1 SNHLY and CDR2 FYNNEI. The V end lost 0 bases, the J end lost 1 base, and 9 bases lay between the germline ends. The CDR3 totals 15 residues.

The sample holds many counts of this clonotype. This chain links TRBV4-1 with TRBJ2-1; 8 bases match TRBD2. Germline CDR1 and CDR2: MGHRA and YSYEKL. This CDR3 has 17 amino acids. V shed 0 bases and J 4 bases; nucleotides not matched to a gene: 8. The CDR3 coding sequence is TGCGCCAGCAGCCAAGATGGGCGGGGGGCCGCGTACAATGAGCAGTTCTTC. Translated: CASSQDGRGAAYNEQFF.

The chain joins TRBV15 to TRBJ2-3; D remains ambiguous. Trimming stripped 4 bases from V and 7 bases from J, with 3 bases between. This CDR3 has 10 amino acids. The germline V gene encodes CDR1 LNHNV and CDR2 YYDKDF (reference sequence). The CDR3 region has the DNA TGTGCCACCAGCACTCATACGCAGTATTTT. It specifies CATSTHTQYF.

This clonotype came up many times. J is TRBJ2-4 and V is TRBV7-2, with TRBD2 identical over 8 bases. V dropped 4 bases and J dropped 13; count of bases not matched to a gene: 9. CDR1 is SGHTA and CDR2 is FQGNSA in the germline V gene. The CDR3 spans 13 residues. This chain's CDR3 is CASSSSAGGLQYF. The CDR3 DNA reads as TGTGCCAGCAGCTCGTCTGCGGGGGGCCTCCAGTACTTC.

The chain joins TRBV10-3 to TRBJ1-1; no reliable D call. Trimming stripped 4 bases from V and 5 bases from J, with 17 bases between. CDR3 length: 15 residues. Germline lookup yields CDR1 ENHRY and CDR2 SYGVKD. The CDR3 nucleotides are TGTGCCATCAGTGGGTCGGGAATAATGGATACTGAAGCTTTCTTT. Its translation: CAISGSGIMDTEAFF.

This rearrangement joins TRBV10-2 to TRBJ2-2; D remains ambiguous. V was cut by 3 bases and J by 6 bases, with 2 bases left in between. CDR1 is WSHSY, CDR2 SAAADI, per germline. CDR3 length: 11 residues. CDR3: CASSDPGELFF. Here the CDR3 DNA reads TGCGCCAGCAGTGACCCCGGGGAGCTGTTTTTT.

This chain connects TRBV7-3 to TRBJ2-5, with TRBD2 identical over 11 bases. The better agreement between TRBJ2-7 and the DNA end casts doubt on the J call. The CDR3 has 16 residues. Germline CDR1 reads SGHTA; CDR2 reads FQGTGA. The CDR3, as DNA: TGTGCCAGCAGCCCTAGCGCTAGCGGGGGGTGGTACGAGCAGTACTTC. It is translated as CASSPSASGGWYEQYF.

This clonotype was seen a few times. V and J are TRBV7-9 and TRBJ2-1, with D perhaps matching TRBD1 (6 bases). V was trimmed by 3 bases and J by 9 bases, leaving 9 bases between them. The CDR3 covers 12 residues. Looked up from germline, CDR1 is SEHNR and CDR2 is FQNEAQ (reference sequence). The CDR3 protein is CASSLQGTEQFF. The CDR3 DNA reads TGTGCCAGCAGCTTGCAGGGGACTGAGCAGTTCTTC.

The chain employs TRBV2 and TRBJ2-7; maybe TRBD1 (5 bases). The germline gives CDR1 SNHLY, CDR2 FYNNEI. The CDR3 is made up of 15 amino acids. Trimming took 2 bases from V and 6 from J, leaving 17 bases between them. Here the CDR3 DNA reads TGTGCCAGCAGTGAATCTGTAGGGGCGATGGGCGAGCAGTACTTC. The encoded protein is CASSESVGAMGEQYF.

Note on this clonotype: Compared with germline, one end of the junction differs, possibly owing to a read error. J is TRBJ2-3 and V is TRBV9; D may be TRBD2 (6 bases). The CDR3 has 15 residues. Germline lookup yields CDR1 SGDLS and CDR2 YYNGEE. As DNA, the CDR3 is TGTGCCAGCCGCGTCACGGGGGTAGAAACAGATACGCAGTATTTT. Amino acids: CASRVTGVETDTQYF.

V usage is TRBV29-1 and J usage is TRBJ2-1; D is perhaps TRBD2 (5 bases). The V gene lost 1 base and the J gene lost 9 bases, with 16 bases spanning the gap. Per germline, CDR1 SQVTM and CDR2 ANQGSEA. The CDR3 has 14 amino acids. This CDR3 reads CSVEVGVIAREQFF. Written as DNA, the CDR3 is TGCAGCGTTGAAGTCGGGGTAATAGCACGTGAGCAGTTCTTC.

CDR3 nucleotide sequence: TGTGCCAGCAGCTTAGGGCGGGTTAGCACAGATACGCAGTATTTT. Protein: CASSLGRVSTDTQYF. V is TRBV7-2 and J is TRBJ2-3; weak D call: TRBD2 (5 bases). With 1 base removed from V and 0 bases from J, the gap between germline ends came to 8 bases. Germline V gene lookup returns CDR1 SGHTA and CDR2 FQGNSA. CDR3 length: 15 residues.

Only one count was recorded for this clonotype. Germline is not matched at one junction end, which may reflect a read error. The rearrangement joins TRBV2 to TRBJ1-2; unclear D gene. The CDR3 length is 14 residues. Per the germline V gene, CDR1 is SNHLY and CDR2 is FYNNEI. In DNA, the CDR3 is TGTGCCAGCAGGGAACAGTCCGTCAACTATGACTACACCTTC. Its protein is CASREQSVNYDYTF. Together with reference TRBV2 and TRBJ1-2, the CDR3 gives the full variable domain: EPEVTQTPSHQVTQMGQEVILRCVPISNHLYFYWYRQILGQKVEFLVSFYNNEISEKSEIFDDQFSVERPDGSNFTLKIRSTKLEDSAMYFCASREQSVNYDYTFGSGTRLTVV.

There are many counts of this clonotype. This chain connects TRBV18 to TRBJ1-1, with D uncertain. CDR3 length: 14 amino acids. The V end was cut by 6 bases, the J end by 1 base, with 12 bases between. The V gene's germline CDR1 is KGHSH and CDR2 LQKENI. CDR3 bases: TGTGCCAGCTCCGCTTTGACTTCGAACACTGAAGCTTTCTTT. Its translation: CASSALTSNTEAFF.

This clonotype has at least ten counts. Here the CDR3 DNA reads TGCAGCACCAGCCATAACTCTGGAAACACCATATATTTT. Translation: CSTSHNSGNTIYF. V is TRBV29-1 and J is TRBJ1-3; D not resolved. CDR3 length: 13 residues. The germline CDR1 and CDR2 sequences are SQVTM and ANQGSEA. Between the trimmed V and J ends, which lost 8 bases and 0 bases, there was a span of 11 bases.

The chain links TRBV9 to TRBJ2-3, with D unresolved. The CDR3 has 13 amino acids. The V end lost 1 base, the J end lost 0 bases, and 3 bases lay between the germline ends. Germline V lookup: CDR1 SGDLS, CDR2 YYNGEE. CDR3 protein: CASSVLSTDTQYF. DNA of the CDR3: TGTGCCAGCAGCGTACTCAGCACAGATACGCAGTATTTT.

Within the sample, this clonotype is medium-sized. This chain uses TRBV24-1 with TRBJ1-2; D is possibly TRBD1 (5 bases). The CDR3 spans 14 residues. CDR1 is KGHDR, CDR2 SFDVKD, per germline. The ends were cut back, 5 bases at V and 6 bases at J, with 15 bases in the middle. The CDR3 is CATSALQVVNGYTF. DNA for the CDR3: TGTGCCACCAGTGCTTTACAGGTTGTAAATGGCTACACCTTC.

The table lists this clonotype with many counts. This chain uses TRBV7-9 with TRBJ2-1; either TRBD1 or TRBD2 may supply D (5 bases each). Trimming pared 5 bases from V and 6 bases from J, leaving 17 bases between. Per germline, CDR1 SEHNR and CDR2 FQNEAQ (reference sequence). The CDR3 extends over 15 amino acids. The CDR3 loop reads CASSVAGTSANEQFF. The CDR3 DNA is TGTGCCAGCAGCGTCGCCGGGACCAGCGCCAATGAGCAGTTCTTC.

The CDR3 DNA follows: TGTGCCACCAGTCAGGGCGGGGGGGCTGGTGAGCAGTTCTTC. It codes for CATSQGGGAGEQFF. The chain recombines TRBV24-1 with TRBJ2-1; 9 bases agree with TRBD2. Losses at the gene ends were 6 bases for V and 9 bases for J; bases not matched to a gene: 8. Germline loops: CDR1 KGHDR, CDR2 SFDVKD. The CDR3 covers 14 residues.

This clonotype has at least ten counts. This chain joins TRBV4-3 and TRBJ1-1; 7 nucleotides match TRBD1. With V trimmed by 5 bases and J by 4 bases, 10 bases remained unmatched. This CDR3 is 15 amino acids long. Per the germline V gene, CDR1 is LGHNA and CDR2 is YSLEER. The CDR3 DNA sequence: TGCGCCAGCAGCGATTTCCCCGGGACAGCCACTGAAGCTTTCTTT. This encodes CASSDFPGTATEAFF.

CDR3 coding DNA: TGTGCCAGTAGAGCGGGGGGGCGGTATGAGCAGTTCTTC. Protein: CASRAGGRYEQFF. The chain links TRBV19 to TRBJ2-1, with TRBD2 matching over 10 bases. The germline gives CDR1 LNHDA, CDR2 SQIVND (reference sequence). This CDR3 spans 13 amino acids. V lost 6 bases and J lost 8; bases outside the gene matches: 4.

V and J are TRBV2 and TRBJ2-7; D gene unclear. CDR3 length: 11 residues. Trimming shortened V by 9 bases and J by 5 bases, and 11 bases separated the two germline ends. Germline assignment: CDR1 SNHLY and CDR2 FYNNEI. CDR3 nucleotides: TGTGCCAGTGGTCTTACCGACGAGCAGTACTTC. Protein: CASGLTDEQYF.

This clonotype has a handful of counts. The chain carries TRBV20-1 and TRBJ1-1; 9 bases align to TRBD1. With 3 bases clipped from V and 7 bases from J, the junction kept 12 bases outside the gene matches. Germline V gives CDR1 DFQATT, CDR2 SNEGSKA (reference sequence). This CDR3 has 15 residues. As DNA, the CDR3 is TGCAGTGCTAGCGTCTTTGGGACAGGGAACCTTGAAGCTTTCTTT. Protein: CSASVFGTGNLEAFF.

This clonotype was observed many times. This chain connects TRBV9 to TRBJ1-2, with D hard to call. The germline V gene encodes CDR1 SGDLS and CDR2 YYNGEE. The CDR3 has 12 residues. V lost 3 bases to trimming and J lost 6 bases, with 9 bases between them. The CDR3 spells CASSEPRNGYTF. The CDR3 DNA reads TGTGCCAGCAGCGAGCCGCGAAATGGCTACACCTTC.

As to this clonotype: This clone may be a read error of a much larger clone one base away. The CDR3: CASSLDTFRGAMNTEALF. The CDR3 DNA is TGTGCCAGCAGCTTAGATACGTTTAGGGGGGCCATGAACACTGAAGCTCTCTTT. The chain is built from TRBV11-3 and TRBJ1-1; TRBD1 might be the D (6 bases). From germline, CDR1 is SGHNT and CDR2 YENEEA. This CDR3 region has 18 residues. The variable domain in full, with the rest retrieved from reference TRBV11-3 and TRBJ1-1, is EAGVVQSPRYKIIEKKQPVAFWCNPISGHNTLYWYLQNLGQGPELLIRYENEEAVDDSQLPKDRFSAERLKGVDSTLKIQPAELGDSAVYLCASSLDTFRGAMNTEALFGQGTRLTVV.